Following are 27 T cell receptor beta chains from one sample sequenced in a study of CD8+ T cells in alopecia areata. Investigators isolated RNA and reverse transcribed it into cDNA to act as the sequencing template. Profiled with immunoSEQ multiplex PCR; TCRdb holds only in-frame clones, not every one. The sample holds about 97,000 clones, 41% seen once. Input material: CD4+ T cells sorted from blood. Receptors originate from a human donor with alopecia areata.

This chain links TRBV5-6 with TRBJ1-1, with unresolved D. In germline, CDR1 is SGHDT, CDR2 YYEEEE. The V end was cut by 0 bases, the J end by 7 bases, with 13 bases between. CDR3 length equals 14 residues. The CDR3 loop reads CASSLAGPGLEAFF. In DNA, the CDR3 is TGTGCCAGCAGCTTGGCAGGACCCGGGCTTGAAGCTTTCTTT.

J is TRBJ1-1 and V is TRBV28; D ambiguous. The CDR3 sequence is 11 residues long. Germline CDR1 is MDHEN and CDR2 is SYDVKM. V lost 9 bases and J 4 bases, leaving 9 bases between the germline ends. CDR3 nucleotides: TGTGCCAGTAGGGATCTCACTGAAGCTTTCTTT. The encoded protein is CASRDLTEAFF.

This chain links TRBV5-1 with TRBJ2-5, with 8 nucleotides matching TRBD2. The length of the CDR3 is 15 residues. Germline assignment: CDR1 SGHRS and CDR2 YFSETQ. V trimming: 3 bases; J trimming: 5 bases; junction bases outside the gene matches: 9. In DNA form, the CDR3 reads TGCGCCAGCAGCTCCGGATCGGGGGGGCCGGAGACCCAGTACTTC. This sequence encodes CASSSGSGGPETQYF.

The DNA for the CDR3 is TGTGCCAGCAGCCCAGGATCCCGAAATAATTCACCCCTCCACTTT. Protein sequence: CASSPGSRNNSPLHF. The V call is TRBV27, the J call TRBJ1-6; D is uncertain. The CDR3 has 15 residues. Deletions cut 6 bases from V and 5 bases from J, with 14 bases between. Germline values: CDR1 MNHEY, CDR2 SMNVEV (reference sequence).

This clone was counted a few times. The rearrangement uses TRBV18 and TRBJ2-1; the D call may be TRBD1 or TRBD2 (5 bases each). The CDR3 loop spans 15 amino acids. Trimming cost V 3 bases and J 0 bases, with 9 bases left between them. The germline gives CDR1 KGHSH, CDR2 LQKENI. The CDR3 DNA sequence: TGTGCCAGCTCACCCGGGACGGACTCCTACAATGAGCAGTTCTTC. Its translation: CASSPGTDSYNEQFF. Looking up the rest from reference TRBV18 and TRBJ2-1 gives the full variable domain: NAGVMQNPRHLVRRRGQEARLRCSPMKGHSHVYWYRQLPEEGLKFMVYLQKENIIDESGMPKERFSAEFPKEGPSILRIQQVVRGDSAAYFCASSPGTDSYNEQFFGPGTRLTVL.

This clone has more than one count but fewer than ten. The chain uses TRBV28 and TRBJ1-4; 9 bases map to TRBD1. The V gene's germline CDR1 is MDHEN and CDR2 SYDVKM. The V and J ends lost 7 bases and 7 bases, in that order; junction bases with no gene match: 1. There are 12 residues in the CDR3. CDR3 amino acids: CASTQGAEKLFF. DNA for the CDR3: TGTGCCAGCACACAGGGGGCTGAAAAACTGTTTTTT.

The chain carries TRBV6-6 and TRBJ2-7; D is perhaps TRBD2 (6 bases). The V gene lost 3 bases and the J gene lost 4 bases, with 16 bases spanning the gap. Germline V gives CDR1 MNHNY, CDR2 SVGAGI (reference sequence). The CDR3 runs 15 residues. The CDR3 protein is CASSYGEGRGYEQYF. CDR3 in DNA: TGTGCCAGCAGTTATGGAGAGGGACGGGGGTACGAGCAGTACTTC.

In its sample, this clone was seen a few times. This sequence joins TRBV4-2 and TRBJ2-7; 11 bases agree with TRBD2. The CDR3 length is 15 residues. Trimming cost V 1 base and J 7 bases; bases outside gene matches: 6. Germline assignment: CDR1 LGHNA and CDR2 YNFKEQ. This chain's CDR3 is CASSQVAGGPREQYF. The CDR3 nucleotides read TGTGCCAGCAGCCAAGTAGCGGGGGGGCCTCGGGAGCAGTACTTC.

J is TRBJ2-7 and V is TRBV4-1, with 8 bases that match TRBD2. V shed 3 bases, J shed 2 bases, and the junction held 12 bases outside the gene matches. CDR1 and CDR2 from the germline V gene are MGHRA and YSYEKL. CDR3 length: 17 amino acids. The CDR3 DNA follows: TGCGCCAGCAGCCATACGCCGCGGGGGGAACCCACCTACGAGCAGTACTTC. Its translation: CASSHTPRGEPTYEQYF.

In its sample, this clone was seen a few times. The rearrangement links TRBV29-1 to TRBJ1-2; 8 bases agree with TRBD1. The CDR3 loop spans 13 amino acids. Unmatched junction bases numbered 11, after V lost 8 bases and J lost 6 bases. Looked up from germline, CDR1 is SQVTM and CDR2 is ANQGSEA. This chain's CDR3 is CSLVPTQGDGYTF. For the CDR3, the DNA is TGCAGCCTCGTCCCCACACAGGGGGATGGCTACACCTTC.

There are a few counts of this clone. Other nucleotide sequences from this sample produce the same CDR3. The rearrangement joins TRBV29-1 to TRBJ1-5; D perhaps matches TRBD1 (5 bases). The CDR3 extends over 12 amino acids. The germline V gene has CDR1 SQVTM and CDR2 ANQGSEA. Between the trimmed V and J ends, which lost 6 bases and 0 bases, there was a span of 6 bases. The CDR3 DNA reads TGCAGCGTGGGGGATAGCAATCAGCCCCAGCATTTT. Amino acids: CSVGDSNQPQHF.

This clone was seen a handful of times. The CDR3 DNA reads TGTGCCAGCTCACCACCGCTAGCGGGCACAGATACGCAGTATTTT. This encodes CASSPPLAGTDTQYF. The J gene is TRBJ2-3, the V gene TRBV18; 7 bases are a match to TRBD2. CDR3 length equals 15 residues. The germline V gene encodes CDR1 KGHSH and CDR2 LQKENI. With V trimmed by 0 bases and J by 1 base, 1 base remained unmatched.

This clone has a handful of counts. Here the CDR3 reads CASREGSTDTQYF. The CDR3 DNA reads as TGTGCCAGCAGGGAAGGTAGCACAGATACGCAGTATTTT. This chain joins TRBV28 and TRBJ2-3; D is unclear. Trimming stripped 6 bases from V and 0 bases from J, with 7 bases between. The CDR3 length is 13 residues. CDR1 MDHEN and CDR2 SYDVKM come from the germline V gene.

A few counts support this clone. J is TRBJ1-1 and V is TRBV29-1; D is unclear. This CDR3 spans 13 amino acids. Germline loops: CDR1 SQVTM, CDR2 ANQGSEA. The V gene lost 3 bases and the J gene lost 2 bases, with 10 bases spanning the gap. The CDR3 here is CSVEFTVNTEAFF. Written as DNA, the CDR3 is TGCAGCGTTGAGTTTACAGTAAACACTGAAGCTTTCTTT.

This chain connects TRBV30 to TRBJ1-1; maybe TRBD1 (6 bases). This CDR3 region has 14 residues. Germline CDR1 and CDR2: GTSNPN and SVGIG (reference sequence). V gave up 2 bases and J gave up 3 bases, with 13 bases separating them. CDR3 region: CAWSSRGSDTEAFF. The CDR3 nucleotides read TGTGCCTGGAGTTCTAGGGGGTCGGACACTGAAGCTTTCTTT.

The gene calls are TRBV7-6 and TRBJ2-5, with D possibly called TRBD1 or TRBD2 (5 bases each). Germline assignment: CDR1 SGHVS and CDR2 FNYEAQ. CDR3 size: 14 residues. V lost 5 bases to trimming and J lost 7 bases, with 17 bases between them. CDR3 region: CASSPGTMRGTQYF. The CDR3 coding sequence is TGTGCCAGCAGCCCCGGGACGATGAGGGGGACCCAGTACTTC.

V is TRBV29-1 and J is TRBJ1-4, with D maybe TRBD1 (6 bases). With 3 bases removed from V and 10 bases from J, the gap between germline ends came to 15 bases. This CDR3 spans 13 amino acids. Germline lookup yields CDR1 SQVTM and CDR2 ANQGSEA. CDR3 loop: CSVDNREAGKLFF. CDR3 nucleotide sequence: TGCAGCGTTGACAACAGGGAAGCGGGAAAACTGTTTTTT.

This clone came up a few times. J is TRBJ2-3 and V is TRBV7-3, with D perhaps TRBD2 (6 bases). The CDR3 totals 15 residues. CDR1 is SGHTA, CDR2 FQGTGA, per germline. V was clipped by 5 bases and J by 1 base, with 13 bases between them. CDR3 residues: CASSRERAGTDTQYF. CDR3 DNA: TGTGCCAGCAGCCGTGAGCGGGCGGGCACAGATACGCAGTATTTT.

The V call is TRBV5-6, the J call TRBJ2-5, with D possibly being TRBD1 (6 bases). The CDR3 contains 14 residues. V was clipped by 2 bases and J by 5 bases, with 13 bases between them. The germline gives CDR1 SGHDT, CDR2 YYEEEE. In DNA form, the CDR3 reads TGTGCCAGCAGCTTTTCTGGGGGCGCTGAGACCCAGTACTTC. Translating it yields CASSFSGGAETQYF.

The chain combines TRBV30 with TRBJ1-5, with D tentatively TRBD1 (5 bases). This CDR3 comprises 16 residues. Per the germline V gene, CDR1 is GTSNPN and CDR2 is SVGIG (reference sequence). The V end lost 0 bases, the J end lost 1 base, and 13 bases lay between the germline ends. CDR3 amino acids: CAWSVPPPGSNQPQHF. CDR3 bases: TGTGCCTGGAGTGTCCCCCCTCCAGGGAGCAATCAGCCCCAGCATTTT. Complete variable domain (other parts from reference TRBV30 and TRBJ1-5): SQTIHQWPATLVQPVGSPLSLECTVEGTSNPNLYWYRQAAGRGLQLLFYSVGIGQISSEVPQNLSASRPQDRQFILSSKKLLLSDSGFYLCAWSVPPPGSNQPQHFGDGTRLSIL.

The chain couples TRBV5-1 to TRBJ2-7; TRBD1 aligns across 7 bases. The ends lost 5 bases at V and 6 bases at J; junction bases unmatched: 8. The V gene's germline CDR1 is SGHRS and CDR2 YFSETQ. The CDR3 totals 13 residues. CDR3 protein: CASRGDSSGEQYF. DNA of the CDR3: TGCGCCAGCAGGGGGGACAGTTCGGGCGAGCAGTACTTC. Using reference TRBV5-1 and TRBJ2-7 for the parts outside the CDR3, the full variable domain is KAGVTQTPRYLIKTRGQQVTLSCSPISGHRSVSWYQQTPGQGLQFLFEYFSETQRNKGNFPGRFSGRQFSNSRSEMNVSTLELGDSALYLCASRGDSSGEQYFGPGTRLTVT.

The chain recombines TRBV30 with TRBJ2-1; D is possibly TRBD2 (6 bases). The CDR3 runs 13 residues. V dropped 7 bases and J dropped 7 bases, with 17 bases sitting between them. Germline loops: CDR1 GTSNPN, CDR2 SVGIG (reference sequence). For the CDR3, the DNA is TGTGCCTTATATCCGGGACTTCCTAATGAGCAGTTCTTC. Encoded protein: CALYPGLPNEQFF.

This clone came up a few times. The V gene is TRBV29-1, the J gene TRBJ2-1, with TRBD2 identical over 9 bases. The V segment lost 5 bases and the J segment 3 bases; nucleotides outside the gene matches: 11. This CDR3 is built from 16 residues. Germline CDR1 and CDR2: SQVTM and ANQGSEA. The CDR3 DNA reads TGCAGCGTTATACGACTAGCGGCCAGTAGCTACAATGAGCAGTTCTTC. Its translation: CSVIRLAASSYNEQFF.

This clone was observed once. V and J are TRBV5-4 and TRBJ2-5; D is unclear. The germline gives CDR1 SGHNT, CDR2 YYREEE (reference sequence). The CDR3 totals 13 residues. Trimming pared 2 bases from V and 0 bases from J, leaving 5 bases between. The CDR3 region is CASSLPYQETQYF. Here the CDR3 DNA reads TGTGCCAGCAGCTTACCATACCAAGAGACCCAGTACTTC.

The V and J genes are TRBV30 and TRBJ2-2, with 9 bases aligning to TRBD1. CDR1 is GTSNPN, CDR2 SVGIG, per germline (reference sequence). Trimming removed 3 bases from V and 4 bases from J; junction bases left unmatched: 3. The CDR3 sequence is 14 residues long. In nucleotides, the CDR3 is TGTGCCTGGAGCGCGGGACAGGGCACCGGGGAGCTGTTTTTT. Its protein is CAWSAGQGTGELFF.

The chain joins TRBV19 to TRBJ2-7; D possibly corresponds to TRBD1 (5 bases). The CDR3 extends over 15 amino acids. Per germline, CDR1 LNHDA and CDR2 SQIVND (reference sequence). Trimming took off 4 bases at V and 2 bases at J, with 15 bases between the two ends. CDR3 DNA sequence: TGTGCCAGTAGTACCTTCTGGGGCCGCCCCTACGAGCAGTACTTC. Its translation: CASSTFWGRPYEQYF.

In this sample, this clone turned up a few times. The J gene is TRBJ2-3, the V gene TRBV28; tentative D call: TRBD1 (6 bases). The ends were cut back, 5 bases at V and 0 bases at J, with 21 bases in the middle. CDR3 length equals 18 residues. The germline V gene has CDR1 MDHEN and CDR2 SYDVKM. The CDR3 is CASSLLGAGGPSTDTQYF. The CDR3 DNA sequence: TGTGCCAGCAGTCTGTTGGGAGCTGGGGGCCCTAGCACAGATACGCAGTATTTT.